The 24 T cell receptor beta chains in this list originate from one sample, sequenced in a study of blood T cell repertoires in COVID-19. The data were produced by immunoSEQ multiplex PCR, yet TCRdb's version contains in-frame clones alone and is incomplete. The table lists 190,000 or so clones, 80% to 85% of them singletons. The sample comprised PBMCs or T cells enriched from blood (not recorded which). Receptor source: a man in his forties who had recovered from COVID-19.

The J gene is TRBJ2-7, the V gene TRBV30; the match to TRBD1 covers 9 bases. The junction had 1 base not matched to a gene; V was cut back by 4 bases and J by 3 bases. Looked up from germline, CDR1 is GTSNPN and CDR2 is SVGIG (reference sequence). CDR3 length: 12 residues. The DNA for the CDR3 is TGTGCCTGGATGGGACAGGGCTACGAGCAGTACTTC. This gives the protein CAWMGQGYEQYF.

The chain uses TRBV28 and TRBJ1-3, with no clear D. V was cut by 2 bases and J by 0 bases, with 11 bases left in between. The CDR3 has 16 residues. The germline V gene has CDR1 MDHEN and CDR2 SYDVKM. The CDR3: CASSLTTPRSGNTIYF. In DNA, the CDR3 is TGTGCCAGCAGTTTAACCACACCCCGCTCTGGAAACACCATATATTTT.

As concerns this clone: A much bigger clone sits one base away, suggesting this may be a read error. This rearrangement joins TRBV5-1 to TRBJ1-1, with a possible D match to TRBD1 (6 bases). The ends were cut back, 4 bases at V and 1 base at J, with 11 bases in the middle. Germline-derived CDR1 and CDR2 are SGHRS and YFSETQ. The CDR3 has 14 amino acids. DNA of the CDR3: TGCGCCAGCAGCCGGGACACCGGGAACACTGAAGCTTTCTTT. Its translation: CASSRDTGNTEAFF.

The rearrangement uses TRBV4-2 and TRBJ1-4; the match to TRBD1 covers 7 bases. The CDR3 is made up of 17 amino acids. Trimming at V came to 0 bases and at J to 7 bases, leaving 11 bases not matched to a gene. Germline lookup yields CDR1 LGHNA and CDR2 YNFKEQ. CDR3 amino acids: CASSQDGARQGGEKLFF. The CDR3 region has the DNA TGTGCCAGCAGCCAAGATGGGGCCCGACAGGGAGGTGAAAAACTGTTTTTT.

The chain recombines TRBV10-3 with TRBJ1-2, with 7 bases aligning to TRBD1. Germline CDR1 reads ENHRY; CDR2 reads SYGVKD. J gave up 8 bases and V 4 bases, and 4 bases lay outside the gene matches. The CDR3 runs to 12 residues. CDR3 sequence reads: CAISGQGAGYTF. The CDR3 DNA reads as TGTGCCATCAGTGGACAGGGTGCCGGCTACACCTTC.

This clone was detected only a few times. The chain carries TRBV7-9 and TRBJ1-1; 8 bases are a match to TRBD1. J lost 0 bases, V lost 3 bases, and 0 bases had no gene match. The germline V gene has CDR1 SEHNR and CDR2 FQNEAQ (reference sequence). The CDR3 has 14 amino acids. CDR3 sequence: CASSLTGVNTEAFF. CDR3 DNA: TGTGCCAGCAGCTTGACAGGGGTGAACACTGAAGCTTTCTTT.

This chain joins TRBV3-1 (or the pseudogene TRBV3-2) and TRBJ2-2; TRBD1 is a possible D gene (6 bases). The CDR3 consists of 13 residues. The germline gives CDR1 LGHDT, CDR2 YNNKEL (reference sequence). Trimming stripped 8 bases from V and 2 bases from J, with 9 bases between. This CDR3 reads CASRDTNTGELFF. The CDR3 nucleotides read TGTGCCAGCCGGGACACCAACACCGGGGAGCTGTTTTTT.

This chain connects TRBV7-2 to TRBJ1-2; 7 bases align to TRBD1. The length of the CDR3 is 15 residues. V lost 3 bases to trimming and J lost 8 bases; unmatched junction nucleotides: 12. From germline, CDR1 is SGHTA and CDR2 FQGNSA. In DNA form, the CDR3 reads TGTGCCAGCAGCTTGGGACAGATCTCCCCCCAAGGCTACACCTTC. It encodes CASSLGQISPQGYTF. The full variable domain, in which reference TRBV7-2 and TRBJ1-2 provide the parts outside the CDR3, is GAGVSQSPSNKVTEKGKDVELRCDPISGHTALYWYRQSLGQGLEFLIYFQGNSAPDKSGLPSDRFSAERTGGSVSTLTIQRTQQEDSAVYLCASSLGQISPQGYTFGSGTRLTVV.

The rearrangement links TRBV2 to TRBJ2-5; TRBD1 is a possible D gene (6 bases). Trimming shortened V by 10 bases and J by 5 bases, and 17 bases separated the two germline ends. CDR3 length: 13 amino acids. Germline V gene sequence: CDR1 SNHLY, CDR2 FYNNEI. The CDR3 here is CATVRQAKETQYF. Here the CDR3 DNA reads TGTGCCACTGTTAGACAGGCGAAGGAGACCCAGTACTTC.

The chain uses TRBV7-2 and TRBJ1-2; D is perhaps TRBD1 (5 bases). Trimming took 5 bases from V and 4 from J, leaving 17 bases between them. Germline V gene sequence: CDR1 SGHTA, CDR2 FQGNSA. The CDR3 is made up of 15 amino acids. The DNA for the CDR3 is TGTGCCAGCAGCCTTCCAGGGCTCCCATCCTATGGCTACACCTTC. This encodes CASSLPGLPSYGYTF.

The chain has TRBV10-1 and TRBJ2-1, with a weak D call TRBD2 (6 bases). This CDR3 contains 11 residues. Germline lookup yields CDR1 WNHNN and CDR2 SYGVQD (reference sequence). Trimming shortened V by 10 bases and J by 4 bases, and 8 bases separated the two germline ends. This CDR3 reads CATGLYNEQFF. CDR3 coding DNA: TGCGCCACGGGACTTTACAATGAGCAGTTCTTC.

A word on this clone: The same CDR3 also results from other DNA sequences found in this sample. This chain links TRBV3-1 (or the pseudogene TRBV3-2) with TRBJ1-1, with D possibly TRBD1 on 5 matching bases. The V gene lost 1 base and the J gene lost 4 bases, with 10 bases spanning the gap. The CDR3 runs to 14 residues. CDR1 and CDR2 (germline): LGHDT, YNNKEL (reference sequence). DNA for the CDR3: TGTGCCAGCAGCCAAGTCGCGGGGGGCACTGAAGCTTTCTTT. Its translation is CASSQVAGGTEAFF.

The chain employs TRBV19 and TRBJ1-1; D is undetermined. Per germline, CDR1 LNHDA and CDR2 SQIVND (reference sequence). V lost 7 bases, J lost 5 bases, and 14 bases lay in between. This CDR3 comprises 13 residues. The CDR3 DNA is TGTGCCAGTACCGGAGGACGACGGACTGAAGCTTTCTTT. Its protein product is CASTGGRRTEAFF.

The chain carries TRBV3-1 (or the pseudogene TRBV3-2) and TRBJ2-1; perhaps TRBD2 as D (5 bases). Germline loops: CDR1 LGHDT, CDR2 YNNKEL (reference sequence). Trimming stripped 8 bases from V and 0 bases from J, with 17 bases between. The CDR3 sequence is 16 residues long. The CDR3 region is CASSGSAIISYNEQFF. The DNA of the CDR3 is TGTGCCAGCTCTGGTAGCGCAATTATCTCCTACAATGAGCAGTTCTTC.

The V call is TRBV4-3, the J call TRBJ1-2; a weak D match, TRBD1 (6 bases). Trimming stripped 1 base from V and 4 bases from J, with 16 bases between. Germline V lookup: CDR1 LGHNA, CDR2 YSLEER. The CDR3 is made up of 16 amino acids. DNA of the CDR3: TGCGCCAGCAGCCAAGCCCAACCGGGACAAACCTATGGCTACACCTTC. As protein: CASSQAQPGQTYGYTF.

This chain connects TRBV19 to TRBJ2-1, with D uncertain. V lost 4 bases to trimming and J lost 0 bases, with 7 bases between them. The CDR3 totals 14 residues. CDR1 is LNHDA, CDR2 SQIVND, per germline (reference sequence). The chain's CDR3 is CASSSGSSYNEQFF. CDR3 in DNA: TGTGCCAGTAGTAGCGGTAGCTCCTACAATGAGCAGTTCTTC.

The gene calls are TRBV6-1 and TRBJ1-5, with TRBD1 as a possible D gene (6 bases). CDR1 MNHNS and CDR2 SASEGT come from the germline V gene. There are 15 residues in the CDR3. The V gene lost 2 bases and the J gene lost 2 bases, with 10 bases spanning the gap. The CDR3 coding sequence is TGTGCCAGCAGTGAACTTCCAGGGGGCAATCAGCCCCAGCATTTT. Encoded protein: CASSELPGGNQPQHF.

V is TRBV6-5 and J is TRBJ1-2, with D perhaps matching TRBD1 (5 bases). Trimming removed 0 bases at V and 4 bases at J, with 12 bases between. The CDR3 spans 15 residues. Looked up from germline, CDR1 is MNHEY and CDR2 is SVGAGI. CDR3 residues: CASSYSRAGPYGYTF. The CDR3, as DNA: TGTGCCAGCAGTTACTCTCGGGCAGGGCCCTATGGCTACACCTTC.

This clone was observed a few times. The chain links TRBV19 to TRBJ2-3, with TRBD2 identical over 8 bases. CDR1 and CDR2 from the germline V gene are LNHDA and SQIVND (reference sequence). This CDR3 comprises 19 residues. The V segment lost 0 bases and the J segment 1 base; nucleotides outside the gene matches: 12. This CDR3 is CASSIEFVERGYRTDTQYF. The CDR3 coding sequence is TGTGCCAGTAGTATAGAATTCGTGGAGCGGGGGTATCGCACAGATACGCAGTATTTT.

The rearrangement joins TRBV5-6 to TRBJ1-5, with TRBD1 matching 7 bases. This CDR3 is 16 amino acids long. The V gene's germline CDR1 is SGHDT and CDR2 YYEEEE. The junction had 7 bases not matched to a gene; V was cut back by 0 bases and J by 4 bases. The CDR3 loop is CASSLARQGLNQPQHF. DNA of the CDR3: TGTGCCAGCAGCTTGGCCCGACAGGGCTTGAATCAGCCCCAGCATTTT.

The genes are TRBV9 and TRBJ2-5, with 14 positions matching TRBD2. CDR1 is SGDLS and CDR2 is YYNGEE in the germline V gene. V lost 3 bases and J lost 2; bases outside the gene matches: 3. The CDR3 runs to 16 residues. The CDR3 protein is CASSAGLAGGQETQYF. CDR3 bases: TGTGCCAGCAGCGCCGGACTAGCGGGGGGTCAAGAGACCCAGTACTTC.

The chain employs TRBV27 and TRBJ2-7; perhaps TRBD2 as D (5 bases). Trimming removed 2 bases at V and 3 bases at J, with 8 bases between. In germline, CDR1 is MNHEY, CDR2 SMNVEV (reference sequence). CDR3 length: 13 amino acids. CDR3 in DNA: TGTGCCAGCAGTTTAATCCGGGACTACGAGCAGTACTTC. Its translation: CASSLIRDYEQYF.

The genes are TRBV18 and TRBJ2-3; TRBD2 agrees at 9 bases. The V segment lost 1 base and the J segment 0 bases; nucleotides outside the gene matches: 5. The CDR3 extends over 17 amino acids. The germline gives CDR1 KGHSH, CDR2 LQKENI. In DNA form, the CDR3 reads TGTGCCAGCTCACCACAACAGCGGGGGGCTAGCACAGATACGCAGTATTTT. This gives the protein CASSPQQRGASTDTQYF.

This clone appeared once. The chain has TRBV15 and TRBJ2-5; 10 bases align to TRBD1. The CDR3 contains 16 residues. Trimming cost V 5 bases and J 0 bases; bases outside gene matches: 6. CDR1 is LNHNV, CDR2 YYDKDF, per germline (reference sequence). CDR3 sequence: CATSGRTGGYQETQYF. CDR3 coding DNA: TGTGCCACCAGCGGGAGGACAGGGGGGTACCAAGAGACCCAGTACTTC.